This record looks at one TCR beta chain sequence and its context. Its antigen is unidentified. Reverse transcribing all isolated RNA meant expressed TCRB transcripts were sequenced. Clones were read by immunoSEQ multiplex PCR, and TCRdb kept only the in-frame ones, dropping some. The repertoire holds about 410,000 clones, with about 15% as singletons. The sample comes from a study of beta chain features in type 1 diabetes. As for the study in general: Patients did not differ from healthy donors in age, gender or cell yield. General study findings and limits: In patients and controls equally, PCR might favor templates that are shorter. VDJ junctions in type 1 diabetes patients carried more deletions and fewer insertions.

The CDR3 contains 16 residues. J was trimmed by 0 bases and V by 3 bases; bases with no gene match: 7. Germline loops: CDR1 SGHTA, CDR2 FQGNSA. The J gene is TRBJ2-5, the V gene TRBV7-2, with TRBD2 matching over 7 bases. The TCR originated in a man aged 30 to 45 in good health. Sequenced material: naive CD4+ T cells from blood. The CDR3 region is CASSFTSGGYQETQYF. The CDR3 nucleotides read TGTGCCAGCAGCTTTACATCCGGGGGGTACCAAGAGACCCAGTACTTC.